These 17 T cell receptor beta chains came from one sample sequenced in a study of blood T cell repertoires in COVID-19. The assay was immunoSEQ multiplex PCR, and TCRdb's table has in-frame clones only and misses some. The table has 63,000 or so clones, roughly 90% seen once; the top ten hold roughly 1.5%. Sequences were obtained from peripheral blood. These receptors all stem from a man between 60 and 75 years old with acute or convalescent COVID-19.

Concerning this clone: At the DNA level, this CDR3 is encoded by other sequences in the same sample as well. This sequence joins TRBV6-5 and TRBJ1-4; 9 nucleotides agree with TRBD1. Germline V CDR1 and CDR2: MNHEY, SVGAGI. V was pared by 6 bases and J by 8 bases, with 7 bases of the junction left unmatched. The length of the CDR3 is 14 residues. CDR3 sequence: CASRPGQGWEKLFF. For the CDR3, the DNA is TGTGCCAGCAGGCCGGGACAGGGTTGGGAAAAACTGTTTTTT.

V is TRBV5-8 and J is TRBJ1-5, with D unclear. The CDR3 covers 15 residues. Germline V CDR1 and CDR2: SGHTS, YDEGEE. Trimming cost V 0 bases and J 2 bases, with 9 bases left between them. This CDR3 reads CASSLGGPGNQPQHF. In DNA form, the CDR3 reads TGTGCCAGCAGCTTGGGTGGGCCGGGCAATCAGCCCCAGCATTTT. The full variable domain, its missing parts supplied by reference TRBV5-8 and TRBJ1-5, is EAGVTQSPTHLIKTRGQQATLRCSPISGHTSVYWYQQALGLGLQFLLWYDEGEERNRGNFPPRFSGRQFPNYSSELNVNALELEDSALYLCASSLGGPGNQPQHFGDGTRLSIL.

The gene calls are TRBV18 and TRBJ1-2; TRBD1 might be the D (5 bases). V lost 3 bases to trimming and J lost 3 bases, with 8 bases between them. The CDR3 runs 13 residues. Per germline, CDR1 KGHSH and CDR2 LQKENI. For the CDR3, the DNA is TGTGCCAGCTCACCGTCAGGGCACTATGGCTACACCTTC. As protein: CASSPSGHYGYTF.

The chain recombines TRBV7-9 with TRBJ1-1; D is unresolved. This CDR3 is built from 14 residues. V lost 1 base and J lost 6, with 12 bases in between. Per the germline V gene, CDR1 is SEHNR and CDR2 is FQNEAQ (reference sequence). The CDR3 nucleotides are TGTGCCAGCAGCTTAGTGGCCGGGTCTTCTGAAGCTTTCTTT. Protein product: CASSLVAGSSEAFF.

The chain combines TRBV6-1 with TRBJ2-1; weak D call: TRBD1 (6 bases). V was cut by 3 bases and J by 4 bases, with 13 bases left in between. Germline V lookup: CDR1 MNHNS, CDR2 SASEGT. This CDR3 has 15 amino acids. CDR3 sequence reads: CASSDPGQLYNEQFF. The CDR3 nucleotides are TGTGCCAGCAGTGACCCTGGACAGCTTTACAATGAGCAGTTCTTC.

V gene TRBV7-9 combines with J gene TRBJ1-5, with D possibly being TRBD1 (5 bases). Looked up from germline, CDR1 is SEHNR and CDR2 is FQNEAQ (reference sequence). Between the trimmed V and J ends, which lost 1 base and 7 bases, there was a span of 14 bases. The CDR3 is made up of 15 amino acids. This CDR3 is CASSLGQGPGQPQHF. Here the CDR3 DNA reads TGTGCCAGCAGCTTAGGCCAGGGCCCAGGCCAGCCCCAGCATTTT.

This clone occurred a few times. J is TRBJ1-5 and V is TRBV19; D may be TRBD1 (6 bases). V shed 5 bases and J shed 4 bases, with 15 bases lying between them. The CDR3 length is 15 residues. CDR1 LNHDA and CDR2 SQIVND come from the germline V gene (reference sequence). As DNA, the CDR3 is TGTGCCAGTAGTGGAGCCGGGGGGCGTAATCAGCCCCAGCATTTT. It encodes CASSGAGGRNQPQHF.

J is TRBJ1-1 and V is TRBV13, with 9 bases matching TRBD1. J gave up 5 bases and V 7 bases, and 5 bases lay outside the gene matches. The CDR3 sequence is 13 residues long. Germline CDR1 PRHDT, CDR2 FYEKMQ (reference sequence). The CDR3 region is CASIDRGWTEAFF. For the CDR3, the DNA is TGTGCCAGCATCGACAGGGGGTGGACTGAAGCTTTCTTT.

The CDR3 here is CASSLTATYTEAFF. Written as DNA, the CDR3 is TGTGCCAGCAGCTTGACGGCGACTTACACTGAAGCTTTCTTT. V usage is TRBV7-2 and J usage is TRBJ1-1, with no clear D. The V gene's germline CDR1 is SGHTA and CDR2 FQGNSA. V was shortened by 3 bases and J by 3 bases, with 11 bases between the two germline ends. CDR3 size: 14 residues.

V usage is TRBV11-2 and J usage is TRBJ1-1, with D maybe TRBD1 (5 bases). CDR1 is SGHAT and CDR2 is FQNNGV in the germline V gene. The CDR3 spans 12 residues. V lost 1 base and J lost 6, with 6 bases in between. The CDR3 DNA sequence: TGTGCCAGCAGCTTAGTAGGGGCTGAAGCTTTCTTT. It translates to CASSLVGAEAFF. Drawing the rest from reference TRBV11-2 and TRBJ1-1, the complete variable domain is EAGVAQSPRYKIIEKRQSVAFWCNPISGHATLYWYQQILGQGPKLLIQFQNNGVVDDSQLPKDRFSAERLKGVDSTLKIQPAKLEDSAVYLCASSLVGAEAFFGQGTRLTVV.

The V call is TRBV7-3, the J call TRBJ2-2; TRBD2 matches at 12 bases. V dropped 5 bases and J dropped 5; count of bases not matched to a gene: 9. Germline V gene sequence: CDR1 SGHTA, CDR2 FQGTGA. This CDR3 is built from 17 residues. CDR3 bases: TGTGCCAGCAGCCCCGCACTAGCGGGGGGCTCTACCGGGGAGCTGTTTTTT. Translation: CASSPALAGGSTGELFF.

This clone was seen only once. J is TRBJ2-5 and V is TRBV24-1; 9 positions match TRBD1. This CDR3 has 16 amino acids. Losses at the gene ends were 4 bases for V and 5 bases for J; bases not matched to a gene: 10. CDR1 is KGHDR, CDR2 SFDVKD, per germline. The CDR3 DNA sequence: TGTGCCACCAGTGACTCAGGACAGGGGTGGGAGGAGACCCAGTACTTC. This gives the protein CATSDSGQGWEETQYF.

The genes are TRBV6-6 and TRBJ1-1; D gene ambiguous. CDR3 size: 12 residues. The germline V gene encodes CDR1 MNHNY and CDR2 SVGAGI (reference sequence). V was cut by 2 bases and J by 3 bases, with 4 bases left in between. The CDR3 protein is CASSYEDTEAFF. For the CDR3, the DNA is TGTGCCAGCAGTTACGAGGACACTGAAGCTTTCTTT.

The rearrangement joins TRBV5-1 to TRBJ2-4; weak D call: TRBD1 (6 bases). V was shortened by 0 bases and J by 7 bases, with 11 bases between the two germline ends. In germline, CDR1 is SGHRS, CDR2 YFSETQ. The length of the CDR3 is 14 residues. This CDR3 reads CASSLGTGHNIQYF. In DNA form, the CDR3 reads TGCGCCAGCAGCTTGGGCACAGGGCACAACATTCAGTACTTC.

The rearrangement uses TRBV29-1 and TRBJ1-2; a possible D gene is TRBD1 (5 bases). The length of the CDR3 is 12 residues. V was cut by 6 bases and J by 2 bases, with 10 bases left in between. Germline V lookup: CDR1 SQVTM, CDR2 ANQGSEA. As DNA, the CDR3 is TGCAGCGTAGAGACAGCGAACTATGGCTACACCTTC. Its translation is CSVETANYGYTF.

The rearrangement joins TRBV6-5 to TRBJ1-1; weak D call: TRBD1 (6 bases). The V gene lost 6 bases and the J gene lost 1 base, with 9 bases spanning the gap. The length of the CDR3 is 13 residues. CDR1 and CDR2 from the germline V gene are MNHEY and SVGAGI. The CDR3 DNA follows: TGTGCCAGCAGAAAACAGGGGAACACTGAAGCTTTCTTT. Translation gives CASRKQGNTEAFF.

The chain joins TRBV7-8 to TRBJ1-1; TRBD1 might be the D (6 bases). This CDR3 has 14 amino acids. Germline CDR1 and CDR2: SGHVS and FQNEAQ. V was clipped by 3 bases and J by 3 bases, with 11 bases between them. CDR3 sequence: CASSLIQGYTEAFF. For the CDR3, the DNA is TGTGCCAGCAGCTTGATACAGGGTTACACTGAAGCTTTCTTT. The full variable domain, its missing parts supplied by reference TRBV7-8 and TRBJ1-1, is GAGVSQSPRYKVAKRGQDVALRCDPISGHVSLFWYQQALGQGPEFLTYFQNEAQLDKSGLPSDRFFAERPEGSVSTLKIQRTQQEDSAVYLCASSLIQGYTEAFFGQGTRLTVV.